This TCR beta chain was retrieved from a study of low-dose radiotherapy and immunotherapy resistance in tumors. As for the study in general: Intravenously given cyclophosphamide 200 mg/m2 followed a two-week schedule that placed each dose one day before radiation and immunotherapy.

It was with a constant-region primer and a V-primer adapter that TCRs were amplified over approximately 18 PCR cycles. TCRdb redid the calling of the reads with MiXCR, one entry per CDR3 protein. Among some 52,000 distinct CDR3 sequences listed, around 33% were seen once. The germline V gene encodes CDR1 SGHNT and CDR2 YYREEE (reference sequence). The ends were cut back, 6 bases at V and 4 bases at J, with 13 bases in the middle. The CDR3 sequence is 14 residues long. Time point given: after trial treatment. The treatment: LDRT plus nivolumab, ipilimumab, low-dose cyclophosphamide and aspirin (RACIN trial). Nivolumab, ipilimumab, aspirin, low-dose cyclophosphamide and low-dose radiotherapy were given to donors.

The chain combines TRBV5-4 with TRBJ2-2; D is ambiguous. The sequences come from PBMCs, collected after low-dose radiotherapy plus immunotherapy. This TCR was recovered from a male donor with rectosigmoid adenocarcinoma. The CDR3 region has the DNA TGTGCCAGCACCCCTTCGACGGGCACCGGGGAGCTGTTTTTT. As protein: CASTPSTGTGELFF.